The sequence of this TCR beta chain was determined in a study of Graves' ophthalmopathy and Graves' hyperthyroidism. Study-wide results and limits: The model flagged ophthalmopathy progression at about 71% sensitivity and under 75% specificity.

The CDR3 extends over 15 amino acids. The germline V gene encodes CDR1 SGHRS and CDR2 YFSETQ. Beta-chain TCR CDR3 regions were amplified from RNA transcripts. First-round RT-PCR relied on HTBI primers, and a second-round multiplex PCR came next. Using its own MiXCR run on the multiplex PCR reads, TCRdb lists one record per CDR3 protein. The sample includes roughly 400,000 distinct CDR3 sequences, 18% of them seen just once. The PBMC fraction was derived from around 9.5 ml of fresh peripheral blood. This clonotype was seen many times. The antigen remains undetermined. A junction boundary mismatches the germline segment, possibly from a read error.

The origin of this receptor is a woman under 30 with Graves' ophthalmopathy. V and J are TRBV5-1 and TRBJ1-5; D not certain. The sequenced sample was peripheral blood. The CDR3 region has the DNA TGTGCCAGCAGTTTAGACGGAGATAGCAATCAGCCCCAGCATTTT. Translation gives CASSLDGDSNQPQHF.